This is a list of T cell receptor beta chains from one sample in a study of shared clonotypes between healthy human individuals. Sequencing used immunoSEQ multiplex PCR; TCRdb keeps in-frame clones, though not all of them. The sample lists approximately 2.5 million clones, 80% to 95% occurring once. Source material: naive CD4+ T cells from PBMCs. All receptors come from a young man in good health. Some clones in this sample may be carry-over from other donors' samples. Each CDR3 is given with its conserved first and last residue. A D gene is named only where the DNA matches it firmly. Where a row states a size, it is once, few, many or the class of an expanded clone; other rows omit it.

cdr3_nt,cdr3_aa,j_call,v_call,d_call,clone_size
TGTGCCAGCAGCTTAGAGCGGGGACGGATTCAGTACTTC,CASSLERGRIQYF,TRBJ2-4,TRBV7-2,TRBD2,-
TGTGCCACCGAGGGGGGGCAAAACATTCAGTACTTC,CATEGGQNIQYF,TRBJ2-4,TRBV2,-,once
TGTGCCAGCAGCCCACTAGCGGAAGGAGGACCACAGTACTTC,CASSPLAEGGPQYF,TRBJ2-7,TRBV5-4,TRBD2,-
TGTGCCAGCAGCTTGGTGCTCGGCGGGGAGCTGTTTTTT,CASSLVLGGELFF,TRBJ2-2,TRBV11-3,-,-
TGTGCCAGCAGTCGCGGACAGGCCTACGAGCAGTACTTC,CASSRGQAYEQYF,TRBJ2-7,TRBV6-6,TRBD1,-
TGTGCCAGTAGTTTTGGGGGCGCAGATACGCAGTATTTT,CASSFGGADTQYF,TRBJ2-3,TRBV19,-,once
TGTGCCAGCAGCACGACAGGGGGGGGAGCTTTCTTT,CASSTTGGGAFF,TRBJ1-1,TRBV7-9,TRBD1,-
TGTGCCAGCAGCTTAGTACGAGCCGCGAATCAGCCCCAGCATTTT,CASSLVRAANQPQHF,TRBJ1-5,TRBV11-2,-,-
TGCGCCAGCAGCTTGTTGCGGGACAGGATATGGGAGCAGTTCTTC,CASSLLRDRIWEQFF,TRBJ2-1,TRBV5-1,TRBD1,once
TGTGCCAGCTCACTGACCAGGGTTAATGAGCAGTTCTTC,CASSLTRVNEQFF,TRBJ2-1,TRBV18,-,-
TGTGCCAGCCGAAAGGACAGGCCTGGGGAGACCCAGTACTTC,CASRKDRPGETQYF,TRBJ2-5,TRBV28,TRBD1,-
TGCGCCAGCAGCTTAGGGGGGACTAGCGGGCCCCAAGAGACCCAGTACTTC,CASSLGGTSGPQETQYF,TRBJ2-5,TRBV5-1,TRBD2,-
TGTGCCAGTAGACGCCTTGGACAGGGCCCCTACAATGAGCAGTTCTTC,CASRRLGQGPYNEQFF,TRBJ2-1,TRBV19,TRBD1,once
TGTGCCAGCAGCTTCAGTTCCTTGAATGAGCAGTTCTTC,CASSFSSLNEQFF,TRBJ2-1,TRBV7-3,-,-
TGTGCCATCGGCATGGAGGGGAACGAGCAGTACTTC,CAIGMEGNEQYF,TRBJ2-7,TRBV10-3,-,-
TGTGCCATCAGTGGAGGCTATGGCTACACCTTC,CAISGGYGYTF,TRBJ1-2,TRBV10-3,-,-
TGTGCCATCAGTGAGTCCGCTCTGTGGGGCTCTGGAAACACCATATATTTT,CAISESALWGSGNTIYF,TRBJ1-3,TRBV10-3,-,-
TGTGCCAGTAGCCCCCAGGGTAGGACCGGGGAGCTGTTTTTT,CASSPQGRTGELFF,TRBJ2-2,TRBV19,-,once
TGTGCCAGCAGCTCACGGACCGGGACAGGGGATGCAGATACGCAGTATTTT,CASSSRTGTGDADTQYF,TRBJ2-3,TRBV7-3,TRBD1,-
TGTGCCAGCAGCACCCGGACTAGCGGACGAAGGACAGATACGCAGTATTTT,CASSTRTSGRRTDTQYF,TRBJ2-3,TRBV11-2,TRBD2,-
TGTGCCAGCAGCTCGGAGGTGGTGGCGGGGCCCTACACCTTC,CASSSEVVAGPYTF,TRBJ1-2,TRBV7-3,-,-
TGTGCCAGCAGCCGTAACACCGGGGAGCTGTTTTTT,CASSRNTGELFF,TRBJ2-2,TRBV7-3,-,-
TGTGCCAGCAGTCCCGACAGGGGTCGGTCCTACGAGCAGTACTTC,CASSPDRGRSYEQYF,TRBJ2-7,TRBV6-5,TRBD1,-
TGTGCCAGCAGTCCGGGACTAGCGGGAGGTAACATTCAGTACTTC,CASSPGLAGGNIQYF,TRBJ2-4,TRBV6-5,TRBD2,few
TGCAGCGTTGAAGAGGGGCGCGGCTATGGCTACACCTTC,CSVEEGRGYGYTF,TRBJ1-2,TRBV29-1,-,once
TGTGCCAGCAGCTTATCGCGCGGGATTCGGCAGTTCTTC,CASSLSRGIRQFF,TRBJ2-1,TRBV7-2,-,once
TGTGCCAGCAGCTTCGAGCGGGAGAGCACAGATACGCAGTATTTT,CASSFERESTDTQYF,TRBJ2-3,TRBV11-2,TRBD2,-
TGTGCCAGCATGGCGGGGCGAAGGGAGACCCAGTACTTC,CASMAGRRETQYF,TRBJ2-5,TRBV6-6,-,-
TGTGCCAGCAGCTCCAGGGATGGCCCCGCACAGACCCAGTACTTC,CASSSRDGPAQTQYF,TRBJ2-5,TRBV7-7,-,-
TGTGCCAGCAGTTACTCGACGGGACCCCAAGCCCTTTTCTTT,CASSYSTGPQALFF,TRBJ1-1,TRBV6-5,-,-
TGTGCCAGCAGTTACAGGGGCTTTGGGAATGAAAAACTGTTTTTT,CASSYRGFGNEKLFF,TRBJ1-4,TRBV7-8,TRBD1,-
TGTGCCAGCAGTGAAGTCTCTTCTCAAAGGGGAAAACTGTTTTTT,CASSEVSSQRGKLFF,TRBJ1-4,TRBV6-1,-,-
TGCGCCAGCAGCTTGGGGCTTTCTACGATCACAGATACGCAGTATTTT,CASSLGLSTITDTQYF,TRBJ2-3,TRBV5-1,-,-
TGTGCCAGCAGGGCAGGGAACACTGAAGCTTTCTTT,CASRAGNTEAFF,TRBJ1-1,TRBV7-6,-,-
TGTGCCAGTAGTATAACGGCAGGCGAGGCTCGGGGCTACACCTTC,CASSITAGEARGYTF,TRBJ1-2,TRBV19,-,-
TGTGCCAGCAGGTTAGGGGGTTCACCCCTCCACTTT,CASRLGGSPLHF,TRBJ1-6,TRBV28,-,-
TGTGCCAGCAGCCCCCTCATAGAGCAGTACTTC,CASSPLIEQYF,TRBJ2-7,TRBV7-9,-,-
TGTGCCAGCAGCAATCGTAGCGGGAGACCCCCCTGGACCACAGATACGCAGTATTTT,CASSNRSGRPPWTTDTQYF,TRBJ2-3,TRBV21-1,-,-
TGTGCCAGCAGCGACTCCGATACGCAGTATTTT,CASSDSDTQYF,TRBJ2-3,TRBV7-8,-,-
TGTGCCAGCAGCGTAGAACAGGGGAGCACAGATACGCAGTATTTT,CASSVEQGSTDTQYF,TRBJ2-3,TRBV9,TRBD1,once
TGTGCCAGTGATCACCGGGGCCGACGGAATCAGCCCCAGCATTTT,CASDHRGRRNQPQHF,TRBJ1-5,TRBV19,-,-
TGTGCCAGCAGCTTGGGCCCTGGGAATCTTCAGCCCCAGCATTTT,CASSLGPGNLQPQHF,TRBJ1-5,TRBV5-4,-,-
TGTGCCATACAGGACACTGAAGCTTTCTTT,CAIQDTEAFF,TRBJ1-1,TRBV25-1,-,-
TGTGCCAGCAGCTTATCAGGGGCTGGCACCGGGGAGCTGTTTTTT,CASSLSGAGTGELFF,TRBJ2-2,TRBV7-9,-,-
TGTGCCAGCAGCCAGGTGGGCACTGAAGCTTTCTTT,CASSQVGTEAFF,TRBJ1-1,TRBV7-9,-,-
TGTGCCAGCAGCTTGGGCCAGGTCGCTAGCACAGATACGCAGTATTTT,CASSLGQVASTDTQYF,TRBJ2-3,TRBV5-4,-,-
TGTGCCAGCAGCTGGACAGGGGGTACCCCATTGACTGAAGCTTTCTTT,CASSWTGGTPLTEAFF,TRBJ1-1,TRBV5-6,TRBD1,-
TGCGCCAGCAGCTCGGACTCCTACAATGAGCAGTTCTTC,CASSSDSYNEQFF,TRBJ2-1,TRBV5-1,-,once
TGTGCCAGCAGTGAGTGGCGAGGTGAGCAGTTCTTC,CASSEWRGEQFF,TRBJ2-1,TRBV2,-,-
TGTGCCGGTAGCGGGAGGGCCCGAGAGACCCAGTACTTC,CAGSGRARETQYF,TRBJ2-5,TRBV7-8,TRBD2,-
TGTGCCAGTAGTCCGACCGGGGGACGGCTGAGCACTGAAGCTTTCTTT,CASSPTGGRLSTEAFF,TRBJ1-1,TRBV19,-,-
TGTGCCAGCAGCTACGCAGGGGGACGTGGAAACACCATATATTTT,CASSYAGGRGNTIYF,TRBJ1-3,TRBV13,TRBD1,once
TGCGCCAGCGGGGACGGGGCGAACACCGGGGAGCTGTTTTTT,CASGDGANTGELFF,TRBJ2-2,TRBV10-1,-,-
TGTGCCAGCAGCTTCGACAGGGTGGTCCCCTCAGATACGCAGTATTTT,CASSFDRVVPSDTQYF,TRBJ2-3,TRBV5-6,TRBD1,-